The 13 T cell receptor beta chains listed next were all sequenced from one sample in a study of blood T cell repertoires in COVID-19. The method was immunoSEQ multiplex PCR; TCRdb's version includes in-frame clones alone and lacks a portion of them. The repertoire consists of 250,000 to 300,000 clones, with 85% occurring once and the leading ten covering 4% to 6%. The sequenced sample was peripheral blood. The receptors derive from a man in his fifties with active or convalescent COVID-19.

This chain's CDR3 is CASSPPPTGRNTEAFF. CDR3 sequence (DNA): TGTGCCAGCAGCCCGCCACCGACAGGGAGGAACACTGAAGCTTTCTTT. The chain couples TRBV5-4 to TRBJ1-1; 7 bases are a match to TRBD1. The trim removed 4 bases at V and 1 base at J, leaving 10 bases unmatched. CDR1 SGHNT and CDR2 YYREEE come from the germline V gene (reference sequence). The CDR3 consists of 16 residues.

The chain has TRBV2 and TRBJ1-6, with 7 bases fitting TRBD1. The junction had 10 bases not matched to a gene; V was cut back by 7 bases and J by 7 bases. The CDR3 loop spans 15 amino acids. Germline assignment: CDR1 SNHLY and CDR2 FYNNEI. The CDR3 DNA is TGTGCCAGCACCTATACAGGGGCAGGGAATTCACCCCTCCACTTT. This encodes CASTYTGAGNSPLHF.

A single count supports this clone. V usage is TRBV10-3 and J usage is TRBJ2-1; 13 bases match TRBD2. V lost 4 bases, J lost 8 bases, and 8 bases stayed unmatched. The germline V gene encodes CDR1 ENHRY and CDR2 SYGVKD. The length of the CDR3 is 16 residues. The CDR3 loop is CAISVGLAGVGDEQFF. CDR3 nucleotides: TGTGCCATCAGTGTCGGACTAGCGGGAGTCGGCGATGAGCAGTTCTTC.

The gene calls are TRBV7-8 and TRBJ2-2; the D gene is possibly TRBD1 (5 bases). The CDR3 is 15 residues long. The V and J ends lost 5 bases and 7 bases respectively, with 17 bases between them. Germline V lookup: CDR1 SGHVS, CDR2 FQNEAQ. The CDR3: CASSPNTGSGGELFF. The CDR3 region has the DNA TGTGCCAGCAGCCCCAATACAGGATCCGGCGGGGAGCTGTTTTTT.

The rearrangement uses TRBV7-8 and TRBJ2-5, with D maybe TRBD1 (6 bases). This CDR3 region has 14 residues. The V and J ends lost 3 bases and 5 bases respectively, with 13 bases between them. The germline V gene encodes CDR1 SGHVS and CDR2 FQNEAQ. The DNA for the CDR3 is TGTGCCAGCAGCTTGGGGGCTAGTCTGGAGACCCAGTACTTC. This sequence encodes CASSLGASLETQYF.

The V and J genes are TRBV7-2 and TRBJ1-2, with a possible D match to TRBD1 (5 bases). This CDR3 comprises 14 residues. Germline assignment: CDR1 SGHTA and CDR2 FQGNSA. V was clipped by 5 bases and J by 2 bases, with 12 bases between them. The CDR3 is CASSLLQENYGYTF. For the CDR3, the DNA is TGTGCCAGCAGCCTCCTACAGGAAAACTATGGCTACACCTTC.

The chain is built from TRBV27 and TRBJ1-2; D unresolved. The CDR3 runs to 14 residues. With 5 bases removed from V and 5 bases from J, the gap between germline ends came to 15 bases. Germline V CDR1 and CDR2: MNHEY, SMNVEV (reference sequence). The CDR3 here is CASSPSRQLYGYTF. CDR3 nucleotides: TGTGCCAGCAGTCCCTCGCGTCAACTGTATGGCTACACCTTC.

The chain is built from TRBV9 and TRBJ2-2; possible D gene TRBD1, 6 bases. Trimming left V 3 bases short and J 5 bases short, with 8 bases between. In germline, CDR1 is SGDLS, CDR2 YYNGEE. The CDR3 has 13 residues. The CDR3 region is CASSGTVTGELFF. CDR3 DNA: TGTGCCAGCAGCGGGACAGTTACCGGGGAGCTGTTTTTT.

The V and J genes are TRBV29-1 and TRBJ1-2; D might be TRBD1 (6 bases). The CDR3 is 12 residues long. Trimming took 4 bases from V and 6 from J, leaving 12 bases between them. Looked up from germline, CDR1 is SQVTM and CDR2 is ANQGSEA. The CDR3 bases are TGCAGCGTTGTTTCTGGACAGAATGGCTACACCTTC. Translation gives CSVVSGQNGYTF.

The chain carries TRBV6-5 and TRBJ1-1; 8 nucleotides align to TRBD1. Germline assignment: CDR1 MNHEY and CDR2 SVGAGI. Germline trimming cut 4 bases from V and 5 bases from J; bases unmatched to any gene: 12. The CDR3 is made up of 16 amino acids. The CDR3 sequence: CASSSPPGTGGTEAFF. CDR3 DNA sequence: TGTGCCAGCAGTTCACCCCCGGGAACAGGGGGAACTGAAGCTTTCTTT.

The chain has TRBV18 and TRBJ1-2; D call uncertain. CDR1 and CDR2 from the germline V gene are KGHSH and LQKENI. CDR3 length: 15 residues. V lost 3 bases and J 0 bases, leaving 11 bases between the germline ends. The CDR3 loop reads CASSPAGSTNYGYTF. The DNA of the CDR3 is TGTGCCAGCTCACCGGCGGGCAGCACTAACTATGGCTACACCTTC.

This clone was seen a handful of times. The rearrangement joins TRBV10-2 to TRBJ1-3; D may be TRBD1 (5 bases). V dropped 6 bases and J dropped 3 bases, with 12 bases sitting between them. The CDR3 is made up of 14 amino acids. The germline V gene has CDR1 WSHSY and CDR2 SAAADI. CDR3 protein: CASSRGTDGNTIYF. The DNA of the CDR3 is TGCGCCAGCAGCCGCGGGACGGATGGAAACACCATATATTTT.

The chain recombines TRBV5-4 with TRBJ2-1; weak D call: TRBD2 (5 bases). The CDR3 extends over 15 amino acids. Trimming stripped 4 bases from V and 0 bases from J, with 11 bases between. CDR1 SGHNT and CDR2 YYREEE come from the germline V gene (reference sequence). The CDR3 protein is CASSPRGNSYNEQFF. CDR3 nucleotide sequence: TGTGCCAGCAGCCCTCGAGGGAACTCCTACAATGAGCAGTTCTTC. The full variable domain, its missing parts supplied by reference TRBV5-4 and TRBJ2-1, is ETGVTQSPTHLIKTRGQQVTLRCSSQSGHNTVSWYQQALGQGPQFIFQYYREEENGRGNFPPRFSGLQFPNYSSELNVNALELDDSALYLCASSPRGNSYNEQFFGPGTRLTVL.